This T cell receptor beta chain came from a study of cytomegalovirus exposure and HLA in healthy donors. General study findings and limits: Earlier analysis found most TCR beta V segments productive about 87% or about 30% of the time. Later on, an analysis found that several of the most significant clusters appeared to be linked to common viral pathogens, which included parvovirus B19.

The V gene lost 2 bases and the J gene lost 0 bases, with 4 bases spanning the gap. Per the germline V gene, CDR1 is SGHTA and CDR2 is FQGNSA. This CDR3 comprises 14 residues. Note on this clone: The antigen is unknown.

Amplification used 60 Vbeta primers and 13 Jbeta primers. Sequenced by immunoSEQ multiplex PCR; TCRdb stores in-frame clones only, minus some. The sample lists about 180,000 clones, about 77% occurring once. The sequence was collected from a woman aged 30 to 39 in good health and CMV-seropositive. The material sequenced was PBMCs. The J gene is TRBJ1-4, the V gene TRBV7-2; D call uncertain. The CDR3: CASSLRATNEKLFF. The CDR3 DNA reads as TGTGCCAGCAGCTTACGTGCAACTAATGAAAAACTGTTTTTT.